These 10 T cell receptor beta chains were sequenced from one sample in a study of identifying expanded T cells in peripheral blood. The method was immunoSEQ multiplex PCR; TCRdb's version includes in-frame clones alone and lacks a portion of them. The sample holds about 94,000 clones, nearly 90% seen once. Sequenced material: blood. The source is a person aged 18 to 75 in good health.

V and J are TRBV7-2 and TRBJ1-4; a possible D gene is TRBD1 (6 bases). V lost 1 base and J 6 bases, leaving 15 bases between the germline ends. Germline CDR1 reads SGHTA; CDR2 reads FQGNSA. This CDR3 has 16 amino acids. The CDR3 loop reads CASSLDGPGGHEKLFF. As DNA, the CDR3 is TGTGCCAGCAGCTTAGACGGTCCGGGGGGGCATGAAAAACTGTTTTTT.

The chain has TRBV5-1 and TRBJ2-1, with a weak D call TRBD2 (5 bases). Per the germline V gene, CDR1 is SGHRS and CDR2 is YFSETQ. Trimming took off 0 bases at V and 7 bases at J, with 8 bases between the two ends. The CDR3 is 13 amino acids. The DNA for the CDR3 is TGCGCCAGCAGCTTGGCCGGGGAGAATGAGCAGTTCTTC. Translating gives CASSLAGENEQFF.

This clone was counted only a few times. The J gene is TRBJ2-1, the V gene TRBV6-5; 8 positions match TRBD2. The CDR3 runs to 11 residues. J lost 14 bases, V lost 4 bases, and 4 bases had no gene match. The germline gives CDR1 MNHEY, CDR2 SVGAGI. The CDR3 loop reads CASSSGTREFF. Here the CDR3 DNA reads TGTGCCAGCAGTTCCGGGACTAGAGAGTTCTTC.

This chain uses TRBV6-1 with TRBJ1-5, with 9 nucleotides matching TRBD1. The CDR3 spans 16 residues. Germline V gene lookup returns CDR1 MNHNS and CDR2 SASEGT. V dropped 1 base and J dropped 6; count of bases not matched to a gene: 7. CDR3 sequence reads: CASSEGGGQGSQPQHF. As DNA, the CDR3 is TGTGCCAGCAGTGAAGGGGGGGGACAGGGAAGTCAGCCCCAGCATTTT.

V and J are TRBV30 and TRBJ1-1; weak D call: TRBD1 (5 bases). Germline CDR1 and CDR2: GTSNPN and SVGIG (reference sequence). CDR3 size: 14 residues. V lost 0 bases, J lost 1 base, and 9 bases lay in between. As DNA, the CDR3 is TGTGCCTGGAGTGTGGGGGGGTGGAACACTGAAGCTTTCTTT. It encodes CAWSVGGWNTEAFF.

As DNA, the CDR3 is TGCGCCAGCAGCTGGGACAGGGAATTCTATGGCTACACCTTC. It is translated as CASSWDREFYGYTF. The genes are TRBV5-1 and TRBJ1-2; 9 bases are shared with TRBD1. This CDR3 comprises 14 residues. CDR1 SGHRS and CDR2 YFSETQ come from the germline V gene. V dropped 3 bases and J dropped 4; count of bases not matched to a gene: 4.

The chain combines TRBV18 with TRBJ2-7; 7 positions match TRBD1. The CDR3 contains 16 residues. Germline V gives CDR1 KGHSH, CDR2 LQKENI. The J segment lost 0 bases and the V segment lost 6 bases, leaving 11 bases of the junction unmatched. In nucleotides, the CDR3 is TGTGCCAGCTCCCCCCAACAGGGGCCGAGCTCCTACGAGCAGTACTTC. Residues: CASSPQQGPSSYEQYF.

V gene TRBV7-2 combines with J gene TRBJ2-7, with 9 positions matching TRBD1. Germline CDR1 reads SGHTA; CDR2 reads FQGNSA. There are 14 residues in the CDR3. V lost 4 bases and J lost 5; bases outside the gene matches: 6. The CDR3 DNA reads TGTGCCAGCAGCTCAAACAGGGGGCTCGACGAGCAGTACTTC. Its protein product is CASSSNRGLDEQYF.

The chain joins TRBV7-2 to TRBJ1-5, with 9 bases fitting TRBD1. Germline trimming cut 3 bases from V and 11 bases from J; bases unmatched to any gene: 11. Germline V lookup: CDR1 SGHTA, CDR2 FQGNSA. The CDR3 runs to 15 residues. In DNA form, the CDR3 reads TGTGCCAGCAGCTTCTCCGAGACAGGGGGGTTAACCCAGCATTTT. Protein: CASSFSETGGLTQHF.

This chain uses TRBV6-5 with TRBJ1-5; a possible D gene is TRBD1 (5 bases). The germline gives CDR1 MNHEY, CDR2 SVGAGI. With 6 bases removed from V and 4 bases from J, the gap between germline ends came to 13 bases. The CDR3 runs to 14 residues. The CDR3 sequence: CASSRDSGNQPQHF. CDR3 coding DNA: TGTGCCAGCAGCAGAGACAGTGGGAATCAGCCCCAGCATTTT.